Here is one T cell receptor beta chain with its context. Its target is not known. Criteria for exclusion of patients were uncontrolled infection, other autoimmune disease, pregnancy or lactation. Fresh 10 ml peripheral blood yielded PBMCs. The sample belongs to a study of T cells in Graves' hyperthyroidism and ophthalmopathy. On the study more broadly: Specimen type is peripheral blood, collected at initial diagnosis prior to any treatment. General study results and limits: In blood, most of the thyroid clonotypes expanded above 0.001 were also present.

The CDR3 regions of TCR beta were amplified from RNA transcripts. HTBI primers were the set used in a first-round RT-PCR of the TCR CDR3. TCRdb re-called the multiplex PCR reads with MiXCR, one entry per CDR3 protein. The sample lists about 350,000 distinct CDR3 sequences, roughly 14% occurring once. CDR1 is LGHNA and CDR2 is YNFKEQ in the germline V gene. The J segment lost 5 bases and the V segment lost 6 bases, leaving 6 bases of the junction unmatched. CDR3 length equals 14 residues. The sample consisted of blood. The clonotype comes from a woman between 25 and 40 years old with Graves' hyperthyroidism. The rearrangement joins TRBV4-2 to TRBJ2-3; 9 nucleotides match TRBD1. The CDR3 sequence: CASRDDRGEDTQYF. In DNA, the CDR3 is TGTGCCAGCAGGGACGACAGGGGGGAAGATACGCAGTATTTT.